This T cell receptor (beta chain) was identified during a study of CD8+ T cells in alopecia areata (dated by TCRdb to the late 2010s). In terms of the full investigation: The study used high-throughput TCRbeta sequencing to examine T cell clonal expansion in alopecia areata, in both the C3H/HeJ mouse model and human patients. In humans, TCRbeta sequencing was performed on scalp tissue and on sorted CD4+ and CD8+ peripheral blood T cells from healthy controls and from patients with patchy or totalis/universalis alopecia areata. Amplification of TCRbeta CDR3 regions was done by immunoSEQ multiplex PCR using 35 Vbeta forward primers and 13 Jbeta reverse primers. The RNA source kit depended on sample type: the PAXgene miRNA kit for fixed scalp, the miRNeasy kit for PBMCs, and the RNeasy kit for mouse skin. Scalp clonality was compared across normal scalp (n=4), patchy alopecia areata scalp (n=8), and alopecia totalis/universalis scalp (n=8).

Lesional scalp punch biopsies and peripheral blood were obtained from alopecia areata patients. After PBMCs were isolated by density centrifugation and stained for CD3, CD4 and CD8, a FACSAria was used to sort CD4+ and CD8+ T cells. Alopecia areata patients who were not treated were recruited through a multicenter biomarker study. In 4 or 5 patients from the biomarker study, blood CD8+ T cells were sorted further into NKG2D-low and NKG2D-high fractions. Details on this clone: The target of this receptor is not known. No qualities accompany the bases; no much larger clone lies one base away.

Here is what the overall study found, with its caveats: Shared TCR sequences between patients were less evident than in mice, which may be partly attributable to HLA diversity in the patient population. Resident alphabeta T cells in normal human skin are also sequenced, complicating scalp TCR repertoire analysis, unlike mouse skin dominated by gammadelta T cells. Higher clonality and more expanded CD8+ clones were observed in lesional scalp than in normal scalp, particularly in alopecia totalis/universalis, a finding suggestive of antigenic drive.

Library preparation was by the immunoSEQ multiplex PCR assay. For TCR sequencing, RNA was extracted from every sample and reverse transcribed into cDNA to serve as template. SuperScript III was used for first-strand cDNA synthesis, primed with a 2:1 mix of oligo-dT and random hexamers. A synthetic immune receptor repertoire was used to assess amplification bias, and residual bias was removed computationally. As for how the authors treated the data: Raw reads were preprocessed for error removal, and CDR3 was defined according to IMGT conventions as running from the conserved cysteine to phenylalanine. Clonality was computed as 1 minus the Shannon entropy, with the entropy normalized by log2 of the number of productive unique TCRs. Whether scalp clones were CD4 or CD8 was inferred by matching scalp TCRbeta sequences against CD4 and CD8 repertoires sorted from blood. Drawn from immuneACCESS, this table holds only the in-frame rearrangements with V and J called that TCRdb kept. Clones are partly lost; checked studies trace under half to an unresolved V gene and leave the rest unexplained. D and trimming come from the DNA, and the V and J calls and clone size come from that table. Within this sample are approximately 98,000 clones, with approximately 61% of them counted one time only. The biggest ten clones account for 20% to 25% of the sample.

CDR1 and CDR2, looked up from the germline V gene, are SNHLY and FYNNEI. CDR3 length: 19 amino acids, cysteine to phenylalanine. Kept here is only the CDR3 DNA, which spans 57 bases and is read in frame from base 1. Trimming at the junction amounts to 1 base on V and 0 bases on J, and the germline ends lie 22 bases apart. The TCR originated in a human donor with alopecia areata. Material: NKG2D-low CD8+ T cells sorted from blood. Taken with the paper, the label for cell subset or site translates to: sorted CD8+ NKG2D-low blood T cells. Rearrangement joined TRBV2 to TRBJ2-7; the D region possibly corresponds to TRBD2 (6 bases align). The nucleotides read TGTGCCAGCAGTGAAGGAGGAGCGGGTGTAAGTGAGAGCTCCTACGAGCAGTACTTC. Translated, this gives CASSEGGAGVSESSYEQYF.